This TCR beta chain was found in a study of T-cell memory formation after mild COVID-19. Germline V gene sequence: CDR1 SGHNT, CDR2 YYREEE (reference sequence). This CDR3 comprises 12 residues. Between the trimmed V and J ends, which lost 3 bases and 3 bases, there was a span of 7 bases. TCRdb itself ran the 5' RACE reads through MiXCR, one entry per CDR3 protein. The sample has fewer than 550,000 distinct CDR3 sequences; approximately 20% are singletons. The origin of this receptor is an adult woman who had mild COVID-19 (a few samples of this study predate the infection). Cell type and time point are not known. The chain combines TRBV5-4 with TRBJ2-7, with D uncertain. Sequencing input: PBMCs or a T cell subset sorted from them (not recorded which). The CDR3 bases are TGTGCCAGCAGCTGGGTGGGCTACGAGCAGTACTTC. Amino acid sequence: CASSWVGYEQYF. Full variable domain (missing parts from reference TRBV5-4 and TRBJ2-7): ETGVTQSPTHLIKTRGQQVTLRCSSQSGHNTVSWYQQALGQGPQFIFQYYREEENGRGNFPPRFSGLQFPNYSSELNVNALELDDSALYLCASSWVGYEQYFGPGTRLTVT.